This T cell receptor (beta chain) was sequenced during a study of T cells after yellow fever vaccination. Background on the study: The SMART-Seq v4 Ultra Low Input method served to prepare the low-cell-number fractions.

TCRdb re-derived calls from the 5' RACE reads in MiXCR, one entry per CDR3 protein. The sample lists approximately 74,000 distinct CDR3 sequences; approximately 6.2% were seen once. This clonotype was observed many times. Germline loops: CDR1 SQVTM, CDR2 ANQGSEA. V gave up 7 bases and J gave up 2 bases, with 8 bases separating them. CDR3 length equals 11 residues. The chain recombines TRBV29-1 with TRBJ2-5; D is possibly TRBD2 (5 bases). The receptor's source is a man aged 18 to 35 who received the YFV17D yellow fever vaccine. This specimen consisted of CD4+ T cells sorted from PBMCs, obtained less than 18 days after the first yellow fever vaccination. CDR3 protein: CSERIQETQYF. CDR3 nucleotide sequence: TGCAGCGAGCGGATTCAAGAGACCCAGTACTTC.